These 20 T cell receptor beta chains were sequenced from one sample in a study of blood T cell repertoires in COVID-19. Sequenced by immunoSEQ multiplex PCR; TCRdb stores in-frame clones only, minus some. The sample contains 200,000 to 250,000 clones, around 86% of which appear only once. Material for sequencing was peripheral blood. The receptors were gathered from a man aged 50-59 years with acute or convalescent COVID-19.

This chain links TRBV12-3 or TRBV12-4 with TRBJ2-5; D gene ambiguous. V lost 6 bases and J 3 bases, leaving 11 bases between the germline ends. CDR3 length equals 13 residues. The CDR3 spells CASRVGPKETQYF. The DNA of the CDR3 is TGTGCCAGCAGAGTGGGCCCTAAAGAGACCCAGTACTTC.

The genes are TRBV7-9 and TRBJ1-2, with 9 bases that match TRBD1. The CDR3 sequence is 14 residues long. Germline V gene lookup returns CDR1 SEHNR and CDR2 FQNEAQ (reference sequence). V lost 5 bases, J lost 8 bases, and 9 bases stayed unmatched. CDR3 sequence (DNA): TGTGCCAGCAGCCGAGAACAGGGGGCGAGGGGCTACACCTTC. Translating gives CASSREQGARGYTF.

CDR3 coding DNA: TGTGCCAGTACCAAAGTAGGGACACAATCCTACAATGAGCAGTTCTTC. Protein sequence: CASTKVGTQSYNEQFF. J is TRBJ2-1 and V is TRBV19, with D perhaps TRBD1 (6 bases). The CDR3 loop spans 16 amino acids. The germline V and J ends were trimmed by 7 bases and 1 base, with 17 bases remaining between them. Germline assignment: CDR1 LNHDA and CDR2 SQIVND (reference sequence).

The CDR3: CATSRVTGAGETQYF. In DNA form, the CDR3 reads TGTGCCACCAGCAGAGTAACAGGGGCGGGGGAGACCCAGTACTTC. This chain joins TRBV15 and TRBJ2-5; D is perhaps TRBD1 (7 bases). V lost 1 base and J 5 bases, leaving 14 bases between the germline ends. The germline V gene has CDR1 LNHNV and CDR2 YYDKDF (reference sequence). CDR3 length: 15 amino acids. The entire variable domain, with the rest obtained from reference TRBV15 and TRBJ2-5, is as follows: DAMVIQNPRYQVTQFGKPVTLSCSQTLNHNVMYWYQQKSSQAPKLLFHYYDKDFNNEADTPDNFQSRRPNTSFCFLDIRSPGLGDTAMYLCATSRVTGAGETQYFGPGTRLLVL.

Only one count was recorded for this clone. The chain has TRBV3-1 (or the pseudogene TRBV3-2) and TRBJ2-7, with D tentatively TRBD1 (5 bases). Trimming shortened V by 4 bases and J by 3 bases, and 10 bases separated the two germline ends. CDR3 length: 13 residues. CDR1 and CDR2 (germline): LGHDT, YNNKEL (reference sequence). The CDR3 DNA is TGTGCCAGCAGCCGACTGCAGGGCTACGAGCAGTACTTC. It encodes CASSRLQGYEQYF.

The CDR3, as DNA: TGTGCCAGCAGCTCGACCGGGACAGCGAACACTGAAGCTTTCTTT. This gives the protein CASSSTGTANTEAFF. This rearrangement joins TRBV7-9 to TRBJ1-1, with 7 bases aligning to TRBD1. With V trimmed by 4 bases and J by 1 base, 6 bases remained unmatched. This CDR3 is 15 amino acids long. The germline gives CDR1 SEHNR, CDR2 FQNEAQ (reference sequence).

V gene TRBV2 combines with J gene TRBJ2-2, with D unclear. The CDR3 sequence is 13 residues long. Deletions cut 5 bases from V and 4 bases from J, with 8 bases between. The germline gives CDR1 SNHLY, CDR2 FYNNEI. CDR3 DNA: TGTGCCAGCAGTCTAGATGGCACCGGGGAGCTGTTTTTT. The encoded protein is CASSLDGTGELFF. The whole variable domain, filled in from reference TRBV2 and TRBJ2-2, reads EPEVTQTPSHQVTQMGQEVILRCVPISNHLYFYWYRQILGQKVEFLVSFYNNEISEKSEIFDDQFSVERPDGSNFTLKIRSTKLEDSAMYFCASSLDGTGELFFGEGSRLTVL.

The chain links TRBV29-1 to TRBJ1-2; D not certain. The germline CDR1 and CDR2 sequences are SQVTM and ANQGSEA. There are 14 residues in the CDR3. V dropped 0 bases and J dropped 4 bases, with 12 bases sitting between them. The CDR3 here is CSVEDPPGRYGYTF. Written as DNA, the CDR3 is TGCAGCGTTGAAGATCCCCCAGGCCGCTATGGCTACACCTTC.

The V gene is TRBV7-2, the J gene TRBJ1-1; TRBD1 matches at 8 bases. Germline V gene sequence: CDR1 SGHTA, CDR2 FQGNSA. Germline trimming cut 6 bases from V and 5 bases from J; bases unmatched to any gene: 8. CDR3 size: 14 residues. The CDR3 DNA reads TGTGCCAGCAGATCGGGGCAGGGGGCGACTGAAGCTTTCTTT. Amino acid sequence: CASRSGQGATEAFF.

V usage is TRBV3-1 (or the pseudogene TRBV3-2) and J usage is TRBJ2-4; the match to TRBD1 covers 7 bases. Germline lookup yields CDR1 LGHDT and CDR2 YNNKEL (reference sequence). V shed 3 bases and J 6 bases; nucleotides not matched to a gene: 2. The CDR3 is 13 amino acids. CDR3 nucleotides: TGTGCCAGCAGCCAGTGGGACAGAAACATTCAGTACTTC. Protein product: CASSQWDRNIQYF.

V is TRBV5-6 and J is TRBJ2-7, with TRBD1 identical over 7 bases. This CDR3 is 15 amino acids long. The ends lost 4 bases at V and 0 bases at J; junction bases unmatched: 7. Germline V gene data show CDR1 as SGHDT and CDR2 as YYEEEE. The CDR3 is CASSQDRPTSYEQYF. The CDR3 DNA is TGTGCCAGCAGCCAGGACAGGCCGACCTCCTACGAGCAGTACTTC. Complete variable domain (other parts from reference TRBV5-6 and TRBJ2-7): DAGVTQSPTHLIKTRGQQVTLRCSPKSGHDTVSWYQQALGQGPQFIFQYYEEEERQRGNFPDRFSGHQFPNYSSELNVNALLLGDSALYLCASSQDRPTSYEQYFGPGTRLTVT.

The chain employs TRBV5-1 and TRBJ1-1; D call uncertain. Germline values: CDR1 SGHRS, CDR2 YFSETQ. CDR3 size: 15 residues. Trimming shortened V by 0 bases and J by 3 bases, and 12 bases separated the two germline ends. The CDR3 DNA reads TGCGCCAGCAGCTTGGCCCGGGGAATGGACACTGAAGCTTTCTTT. This encodes CASSLARGMDTEAFF.

This chain links TRBV10-3 with TRBJ1-6, with 8 bases fitting TRBD1. With 3 bases clipped from V and 6 bases from J, the junction kept 1 base outside the gene matches. Germline V lookup: CDR1 ENHRY, CDR2 SYGVKD. The CDR3 sequence is 14 residues long. In DNA form, the CDR3 reads TGTGCCATCAGTGAAGGGACAGGTAATTCACCCCTCCACTTT. Protein: CAISEGTGNSPLHF.

This clone came up a few times. The rearrangement links TRBV9 to TRBJ1-1; D unresolved. This CDR3 comprises 13 residues. Trimming shortened V by 6 bases and J by 4 bases, and 13 bases separated the two germline ends. Per germline, CDR1 SGDLS and CDR2 YYNGEE. The CDR3 loop reads CASKPPEGTEAFF. The CDR3 DNA follows: TGTGCCAGCAAGCCACCCGAGGGCACTGAAGCTTTCTTT.

There are a few counts of this clone. This sequence joins TRBV5-5 and TRBJ1-5; TRBD1 agrees at 9 bases. This CDR3 is built from 15 residues. J lost 6 bases, V lost 3 bases, and 7 bases had no gene match. In germline, CDR1 is SGHKS, CDR2 YYEKEE (reference sequence). The CDR3 loop reads CASSSSDRGFQPQHF. Here the CDR3 DNA reads TGTGCCAGCAGCTCGTCGGACAGGGGCTTTCAGCCCCAGCATTTT.

This clone has only a few counts. The rearrangement links TRBV9 to TRBJ1-1; D is undetermined. V shed 4 bases and J shed 1 base, with 14 bases lying between them. Per germline, CDR1 SGDLS and CDR2 YYNGEE. This CDR3 has 15 amino acids. The CDR3, as DNA: TGTGCCAGCAGCCTCGGTCCGGGATCGAACACTGAAGCTTTCTTT. This gives the protein CASSLGPGSNTEAFF.

The rearrangement uses TRBV25-1 and TRBJ1-1, with D unresolved. V lost 3 bases and J lost 1, with 12 bases in between. Germline V CDR1 and CDR2: MGHDK, SYGVNS. The CDR3 is made up of 15 amino acids. As DNA, the CDR3 is TGTGCCAGCAGTGATTCTCTTCGGGGGAACACTGAAGCTTTCTTT. It specifies CASSDSLRGNTEAFF.

Details on this clone: The sample holds other DNA sequences that translate to the same CDR3. The V and J genes are TRBV5-1 and TRBJ1-2; 7 positions match TRBD1. From germline, CDR1 is SGHRS and CDR2 YFSETQ. V shed 4 bases and J 3 bases; nucleotides not matched to a gene: 6. This CDR3 is built from 14 residues. Here the CDR3 DNA reads TGCGCCAGCAGCCCGGACAGGAGCTACTATGGCTACACCTTC. Encoded protein: CASSPDRSYYGYTF. Based on the CDR3 plus reference TRBV5-1 and TRBJ1-2, the full variable domain is KAGVTQTPRYLIKTRGQQVTLSCSPISGHRSVSWYQQTPGQGLQFLFEYFSETQRNKGNFPGRFSGRQFSNSRSEMNVSTLELGDSALYLCASSPDRSYYGYTFGSGTRLTVV.

The chain's CDR3 is CASSLLTGVSYEQYF. CDR3 DNA: TGCGCCAGCAGCTTGTTAACAGGGGTATCCTACGAGCAGTACTTC. The chain uses TRBV5-1 and TRBJ2-7; 7 bases align to TRBD1. CDR3 length: 15 residues. CDR1 is SGHRS and CDR2 is YFSETQ in the germline V gene. The trim removed 1 base at V and 1 base at J, leaving 5 bases unmatched. Combining the CDR3 with reference TRBV5-1 and TRBJ2-7 gives the whole variable domain KAGVTQTPRYLIKTRGQQVTLSCSPISGHRSVSWYQQTPGQGLQFLFEYFSETQRNKGNFPGRFSGRQFSNSRSEMNVSTLELGDSALYLCASSLLTGVSYEQYFGPGTRLTVT.

The V call is TRBV27, the J call TRBJ2-4, with D unclear. Germline-derived CDR1 and CDR2 are MNHEY and SMNVEV (reference sequence). CDR3 size: 15 residues. V gave up 4 bases and J gave up 1 base, with 11 bases separating them. CDR3 loop: CASSSLSRAKNIQYF. The CDR3 DNA sequence: TGTGCCAGCAGTTCCTTGTCCAGGGCCAAAAACATTCAGTACTTC.